The source of this TCR beta chain is a study of blood T cell repertoires in COVID-19. About the study: The United States, Italy and Spain provided the acute and convalescent COVID-19 samples.

Cohorts were assigned according to the clinical history that participants reported. Resolution of symptoms, clearance, or two negative PCRs was present in recovered Cohort 3 donors. The CDR3 loop spans 16 amino acids. V lost 7 bases to trimming and J lost 2 bases, with 21 bases between them. Germline V lookup: CDR1 SGHRS, CDR2 YFSETQ. Using immunoSEQ multiplex PCR, the repertoire was profiled, and TCRdb retains in-frame clones only, with some absent. In the table there are 300,000 to 350,000 clones, roughly 89% of which are singletons. The rearrangement uses TRBV5-1 and TRBJ1-1; possibly TRBD1 for D (6 bases). Sequenced: PBMCs or T cells enriched from blood (not recorded which). The sequence came from a young woman who had recovered from COVID-19. CDR3 coding DNA: TGCGCCAGCGACGTTATCCTTACAGGGAACAACACTGAAGCTTTCTTT. Amino acids: CASDVILTGNNTEAFF. The variable domain in full, with the rest retrieved from reference TRBV5-1 and TRBJ1-1, is KAGVTQTPRYLIKTRGQQVTLSCSPISGHRSVSWYQQTPGQGLQFLFEYFSETQRNKGNFPGRFSGRQFSNSRSEMNVSTLELGDSALYLCASDVILTGNNTEAFFGQGTRLTVV.